This T cell receptor (beta chain) appears in the sequencing data of a study of control samples from healthy donors and cancer patients. V shed 4 bases and J shed 8 bases, with 21 bases lying between them. The V gene's germline CDR1 is SGHRS and CDR2 YFSETQ. The CDR3 is made up of 15 amino acids. Assay used: immunoSEQ multiplex PCR; TCRdb lists only in-frame clones, some missing. Of some 15,000 clones in the sample, about 92% were seen once. Sequenced sample: PBMCs. This clonotype was sampled from an elderly man with lung cancer. The chain couples TRBV5-1 to TRBJ1-2; D may be TRBD1 (5 bases). This CDR3 is CASSPTGDLVLGYTF. CDR3 nucleotide sequence: TGCGCCAGCAGCCCCACAGGAGACCTAGTTTTAGGCTACACCTTC.